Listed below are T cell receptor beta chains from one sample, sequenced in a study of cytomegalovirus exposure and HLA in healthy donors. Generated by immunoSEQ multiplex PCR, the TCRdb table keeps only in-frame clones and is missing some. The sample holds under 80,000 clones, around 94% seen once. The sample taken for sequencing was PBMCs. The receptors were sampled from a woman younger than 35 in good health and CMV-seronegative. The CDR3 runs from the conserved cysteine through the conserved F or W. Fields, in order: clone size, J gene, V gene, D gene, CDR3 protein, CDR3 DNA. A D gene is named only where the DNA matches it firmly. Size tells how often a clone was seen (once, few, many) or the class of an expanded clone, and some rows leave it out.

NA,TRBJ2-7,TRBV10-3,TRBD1,CAISEAGQGLDEQYF,TGTGCCATCAGTGAGGCTGGACAGGGGTTAGACGAGCAGTACTTC
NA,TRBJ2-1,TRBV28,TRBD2,CASRPSGRRYNEQFF,TGTGCCAGCAGGCCTAGCGGGAGGCGGTACAATGAGCAGTTCTTC
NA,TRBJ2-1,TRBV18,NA,CASSPWAGSYNEQFF,TGTGCCAGCTCACCATGGGCGGGTTCCTACAATGAGCAGTTCTTC
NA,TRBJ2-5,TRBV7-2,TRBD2,CASSLVGGGALKETQYF,TGTGCCAGCAGCTTAGTGGGCGGGGGGGCCTTAAAAGAGACCCAGTACTTC
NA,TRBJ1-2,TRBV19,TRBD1,CASSIDPRTGIWANYGYTF,TGTGCCAGTAGTATAGATCCCAGGACAGGGATTTGGGCTAACTATGGCTACACCTTC
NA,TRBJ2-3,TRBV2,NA,CASSGEITDTQYF,TGTGCCAGCAGCGGGGAAATCACAGATACGCAGTATTTT
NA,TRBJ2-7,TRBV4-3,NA,CASSQNPRGPYEQYF,TGCGCCAGCAGCCAAAACCCTCGAGGGCCCTACGAGCAGTACTTC
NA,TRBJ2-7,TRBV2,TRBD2,CASSGASGWGEQYF,TGTGCCAGCAGTGGGGCTAGCGGGTGGGGCGAGCAGTACTTC
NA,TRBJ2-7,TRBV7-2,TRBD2,CASSSPGLAGVQYF,TGTGCCAGCAGCTCCCCAGGACTAGCGGGGGTCCAGTACTTC
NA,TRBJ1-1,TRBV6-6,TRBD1,CASRLTGEGTEAFF,TGTGCCAGCAGATTGACAGGGGAAGGCACTGAAGCTTTCTTT
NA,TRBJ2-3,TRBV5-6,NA,CASHYRSTDTQYF,TGTGCCAGCCACTACCGAAGCACAGATACGCAGTATTTT
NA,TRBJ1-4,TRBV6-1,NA,CASSEDGGGATNEKLFF,TGTGCCAGCAGTGAAGACGGGGGTGGGGCAACTAATGAAAAACTGTTTTTT
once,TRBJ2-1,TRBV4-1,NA,CASSPQGGYNEQFF,TGCGCCAGCAGCCCCCAAGGAGGTTACAATGAGCAGTTCTTC
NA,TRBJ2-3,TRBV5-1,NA,CASSLELAKNTDTQYF,TGCGCCAGCAGCTTGGAACTAGCCAAAAACACAGATACGCAGTATTTT
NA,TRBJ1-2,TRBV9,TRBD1,CASSARTGGGYGYTF,TGTGCCAGCAGCGCGAGGACAGGAGGGGGCTATGGCTACACCTTC
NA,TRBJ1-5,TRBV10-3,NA,CAISNPGGGGSNQPQHF,TGTGCCATCAGTAATCCGGGAGGGGGTGGTAGCAATCAGCCCCAGCATTTT
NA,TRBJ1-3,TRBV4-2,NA,CASSQLVRGSGGNTIYF,TGTGCCAGCAGCCAATTAGTCCGAGGTTCGGGAGGAAACACCATATATTTT
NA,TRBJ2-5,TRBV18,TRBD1,CASSPGGAETQYF,TGTGCCAGCTCCCCAGGGGGCGCGGAGACCCAGTACTTC
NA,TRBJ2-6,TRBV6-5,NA,CASGGQPTGANVLTF,TGTGCCAGCGGCGGACAGCCGACCGGGGCCAACGTCCTGACTTTC
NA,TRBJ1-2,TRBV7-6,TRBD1,CASSLGGGASGYTF,TGTGCCAGCAGCTTAGGAGGGGGCGCGTCTGGCTACACCTTC
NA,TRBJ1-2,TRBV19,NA,CASSIDPTGISNYGYTF,TGTGCCAGTAGTATAGATCCTACAGGAATCTCTAACTATGGCTACACCTTC
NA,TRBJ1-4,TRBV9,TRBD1,CASSAGGQDEKLFF,TGTGCCAGCAGCGCAGGGGGCCAGGATGAAAAACTGTTTTTT
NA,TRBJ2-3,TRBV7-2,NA,CASTLGQGGADTQYF,TGTGCCAGCACCCTAGGACAGGGAGGGGCAGATACGCAGTATTTT
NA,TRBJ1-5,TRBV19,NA,CATLPDRYGNQPQHF,TGTGCCACCTTACCAGACAGGTACGGCAATCAGCCCCAGCATTTT
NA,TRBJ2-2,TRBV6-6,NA,CASSRNRARNTGELFF,TGTGCCAGCAGTAGGAACAGGGCGCGGAACACCGGGGAGCTGTTTTTT
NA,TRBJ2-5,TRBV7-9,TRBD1,CASSLVTGGAETQYF,TGTGCCAGCAGCTTAGTAACAGGGGGCGCGGAGACCCAGTACTTC
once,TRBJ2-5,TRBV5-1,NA,CASSLGDRPTAKETQYF,TGCGCCAGCAGCTTGGGAGACAGACCGACGGCCAAAGAGACCCAGTACTTC
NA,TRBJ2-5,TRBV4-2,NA,CASSQEGSGEEETQYF,TGTGCCAGCAGCCAAGAGGGCTCGGGAGAAGAAGAGACCCAGTACTTC
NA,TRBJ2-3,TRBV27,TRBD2,CASSSYREGRADTQYF,TGTGCCAGCAGTTCCTACCGGGAGGGCCGCGCAGATACGCAGTATTTT
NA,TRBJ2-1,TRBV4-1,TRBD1,CASRTQGQGNNEQFF,TGCGCCAGCAGAACCCAAGGACAGGGTAACAATGAGCAGTTCTTC
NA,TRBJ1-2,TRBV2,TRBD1,CASKTGGAGYGYTF,TGTGCCAGCAAGACAGGGGGCGCAGGCTATGGCTACACCTTC
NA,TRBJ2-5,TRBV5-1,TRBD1,CASSPTGQAQETQYF,TGCGCCAGCAGTCCGACTGGACAGGCCCAAGAGACCCAGTACTTC
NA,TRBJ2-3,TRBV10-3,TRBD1,CAISELLDTGTGNTDTQYF,TGTGCCATCAGTGAGTTATTAGATACCGGGACAGGGAATACAGATACGCAGTATTTT
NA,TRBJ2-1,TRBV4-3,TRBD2,CASSQSSGGRYNEQFF,TGCGCCAGCAGCCAGTCCAGCGGGGGGCGATACAATGAGCAGTTCTTC
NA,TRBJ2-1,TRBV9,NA,CASSVVSGNEQFF,TGTGCCAGCAGCGTAGTATCGGGGAATGAGCAGTTCTTC
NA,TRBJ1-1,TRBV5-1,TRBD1,CASSTQGPGTEAFF,TGCGCCAGCAGCACACAGGGGCCAGGCACTGAAGCTTTCTTT
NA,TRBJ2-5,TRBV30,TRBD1,CAWGQAKGTQYF,TGTGCCTGGGGACAGGCCAAGGGGACCCAGTACTTC
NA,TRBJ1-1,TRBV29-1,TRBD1,CSAGTVNTEAFF,TGCAGCGCCGGGACAGTGAACACTGAAGCTTTCTTT
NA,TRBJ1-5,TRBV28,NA,CASSLGARRSRQPQHF,TGTGCCAGCAGCCTGGGTGCCAGGCGCTCTCGTCAGCCCCAGCATTTT
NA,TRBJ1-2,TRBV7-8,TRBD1,CASSQPGQGGGYTF,TGTGCCAGCAGCCAACCGGGACAGGGCGGAGGCTACACCTTC